Detailed here is one T cell receptor (beta chain). Time point given: pre-treatment sample, taken before nivolumab and TIL therapy. Most excised metastases sampled were pleural nodules or supraclavicular lymph nodes. This record belongs to a study of TIL therapy for anti-PD-1-resistant metastatic lung cancer. Trimming removed 8 bases from V and 0 bases from J; junction bases left unmatched: 9. The CDR3 is 16 amino acids. Per germline, CDR1 LNHDA and CDR2 SQIVND (reference sequence). Sequencing used immunoSEQ v3. Sequencing used immunoSEQ multiplex PCR; TCRdb keeps in-frame clones, though not all of them. This sample yields 45,000 to 60,000 clones, of which less than 75% are seen a single time; more than 5% belongs to the top ten.

The material sequenced was tumor tissue, taken at baseline. The TCR comes from a person aged 25 to 80 with non-small cell lung cancer. The chain couples TRBV19 to TRBJ2-2; 7 bases are a match to TRBD1. CDR3 coding DNA: TGTGCCAGTTCTGCCCCGGACAGGCCGAACACCGGGGAGCTGTTTTTT. Amino acid sequence: CASSAPDRPNTGELFF.